This T cell receptor beta chain was observed in a study of T cell responses to AZD1222 COVID-19 vaccine. The CDR3 has 15 residues. The V end was cut by 1 base, the J end by 7 bases, with 19 bases between. Per germline, CDR1 SQVTM and CDR2 ANQGSEA. Clones were read by immunoSEQ multiplex PCR, and TCRdb kept only the in-frame ones, dropping some. The sample lists roughly 110,000 clones, almost 90% seen once, with about 5% in the top ten. A single count supports this clone. Its specificity is unknown. Broader study findings: Spike regions recognized by vaccine-associated CD4 TCRs spanned the protein, led by 160-218 and 743-854.

The J gene is TRBJ1-2, the V gene TRBV29-1; D is possibly TRBD1 (6 bases). This clonotype originated in an adult in good health. Source: peripheral blood, taken on day 0 of AZD1222 vaccination. The CDR3 protein is CSVEVSFSGEGGYTF. The CDR3, as DNA: TGCAGCGTTGAAGTTTCCTTTTCAGGGGAGGGTGGCTACACCTTC.